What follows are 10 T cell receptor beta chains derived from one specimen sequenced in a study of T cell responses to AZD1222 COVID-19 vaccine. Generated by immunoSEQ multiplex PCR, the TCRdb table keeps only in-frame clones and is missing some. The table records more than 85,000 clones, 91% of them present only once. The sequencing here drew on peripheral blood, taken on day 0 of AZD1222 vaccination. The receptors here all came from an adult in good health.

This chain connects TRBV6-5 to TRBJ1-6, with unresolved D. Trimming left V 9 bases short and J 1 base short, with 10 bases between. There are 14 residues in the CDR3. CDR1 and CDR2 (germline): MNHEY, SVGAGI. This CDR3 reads CASRERSYNSPLHF. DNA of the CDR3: TGTGCCAGTAGGGAGCGGTCCTATAATTCACCCCTCCACTTT.

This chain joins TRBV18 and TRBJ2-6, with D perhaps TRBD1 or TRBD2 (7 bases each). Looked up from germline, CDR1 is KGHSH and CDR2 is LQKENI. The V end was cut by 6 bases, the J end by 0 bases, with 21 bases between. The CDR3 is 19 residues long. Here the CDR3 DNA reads TGTGCCAGCTCTCCGCAAGGGGGCGGGGGTAGCTCTGGGGCCAACGTCCTGACTTTC. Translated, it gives CASSPQGGGGSSGANVLTF.

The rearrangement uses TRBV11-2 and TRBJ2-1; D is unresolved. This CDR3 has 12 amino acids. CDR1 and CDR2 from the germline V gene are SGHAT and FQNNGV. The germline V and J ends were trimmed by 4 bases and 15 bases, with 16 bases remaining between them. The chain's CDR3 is CASSSFTTLGFF. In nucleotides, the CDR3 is TGTGCCAGCAGCTCTTTCACGACACTGGGGTTCTTC. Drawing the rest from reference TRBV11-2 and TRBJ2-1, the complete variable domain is EAGVAQSPRYKIIEKRQSVAFWCNPISGHATLYWYQQILGQGPKLLIQFQNNGVVDDSQLPKDRFSAERLKGVDSTLKIQPAKLEDSAVYLCASSSFTTLGFFGPGTRLTVL.

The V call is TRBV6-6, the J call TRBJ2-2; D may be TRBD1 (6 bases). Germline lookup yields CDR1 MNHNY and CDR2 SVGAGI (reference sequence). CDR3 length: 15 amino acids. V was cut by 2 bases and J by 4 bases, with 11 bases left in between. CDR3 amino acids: CASSYPQGRTGELFF. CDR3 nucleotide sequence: TGTGCCAGCAGTTACCCACAGGGCCGCACCGGGGAGCTGTTTTTT.

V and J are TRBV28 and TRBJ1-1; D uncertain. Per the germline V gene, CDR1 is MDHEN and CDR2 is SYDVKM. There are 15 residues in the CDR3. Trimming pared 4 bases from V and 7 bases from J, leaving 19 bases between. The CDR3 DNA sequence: TGTGCCAGCAGTTCTCCGCCGGGTCGAACGATTGAAGCTTTCTTT. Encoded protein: CASSSPPGRTIEAFF. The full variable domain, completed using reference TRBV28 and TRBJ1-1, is DVKVTQSSRYLVKRTGEKVFLECVQDMDHENMFWYRQDPGLGLRLIYFSYDVKMKEKGDIPEGYSVSREKKERFSLILESASTNQTSMYLCASSSPPGRTIEAFFGQGTRLTVV.

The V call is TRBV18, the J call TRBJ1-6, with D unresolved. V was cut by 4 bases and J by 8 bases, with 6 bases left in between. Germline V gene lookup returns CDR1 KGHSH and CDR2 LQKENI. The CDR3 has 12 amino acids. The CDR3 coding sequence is TGTGCCAGCTCACTTAGGGATTCACCCCTCCACTTT. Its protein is CASSLRDSPLHF. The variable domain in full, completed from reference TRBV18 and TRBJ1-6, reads NAGVMQNPRHLVRRRGQEARLRCSPMKGHSHVYWYRQLPEEGLKFMVYLQKENIIDESGMPKERFSAEFPKEGPSILRIQQVVRGDSAAYFCASSLRDSPLHFGNGTRLTVT.

The CDR3, as DNA: TGTGCCAGCAGCTCAAATCCTAGTCCCGATACGCAGTATTTT. Amino acid sequence: CASSSNPSPDTQYF. The chain uses TRBV7-3 and TRBJ2-3; D is ambiguous. Per germline, CDR1 SGHTA and CDR2 FQGTGA. Trimming took 4 bases from V and 6 from J, leaving 14 bases between them. This CDR3 contains 14 residues.

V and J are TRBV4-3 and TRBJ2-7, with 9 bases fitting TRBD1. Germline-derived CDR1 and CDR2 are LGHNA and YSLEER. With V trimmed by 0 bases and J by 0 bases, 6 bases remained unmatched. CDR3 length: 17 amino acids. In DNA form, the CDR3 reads TGCGCCAGCAGCCAAGATCTAGACAGGGGGATCTCCTACGAGCAGTACTTC. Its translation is CASSQDLDRGISYEQYF.

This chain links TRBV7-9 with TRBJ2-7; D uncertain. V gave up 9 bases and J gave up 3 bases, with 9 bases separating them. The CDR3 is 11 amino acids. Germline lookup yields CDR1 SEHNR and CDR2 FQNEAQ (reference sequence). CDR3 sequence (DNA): TGTGCCAGTTCGAGGCTCTACGAGCAGTACTTC. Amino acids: CASSRLYEQYF.

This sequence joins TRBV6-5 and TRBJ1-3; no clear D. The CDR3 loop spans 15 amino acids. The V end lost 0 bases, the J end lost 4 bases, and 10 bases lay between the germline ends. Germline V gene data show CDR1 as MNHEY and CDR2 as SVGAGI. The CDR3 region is CASSYSATPGNTIYF. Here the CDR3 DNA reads TGTGCCAGCAGTTACTCTGCCACTCCAGGAAACACCATATATTTT.